These 26 T cell receptor beta chains were all obtained from the same sample, sequenced in a study of control samples from healthy donors and cancer patients. Measured with immunoSEQ multiplex PCR; TCRdb has only the in-frame clones, and not every one. The table records about 35,000 clones, 80% to 95% of them present only once. The sample consisted of PBMCs. Receptors originate from a middle-aged man with colorectal cancer.

The chain is built from TRBV5-6 and TRBJ1-1; TRBD1 aligns across 9 bases. V gave up 6 bases and J gave up 0 bases; unmatched junction bases: 9. Germline CDR1 reads SGHDT; CDR2 reads YYEEEE. This CDR3 comprises 16 residues. CDR3 bases: TGTGCCAGCACATACCGGGACAGGGCCTTGAACACTGAAGCTTTCTTT. Its protein product is CASTYRDRALNTEAFF.

This clone was seen once. The CDR3 here is CASSQSQGRNEKLFF. Written as DNA, the CDR3 is TGTGCCAGCTCTCAATCACAGGGGAGGAATGAAAAACTGTTTTTT. V is TRBV18 and J is TRBJ1-4; 7 positions agree with TRBD1. Germline V gene sequence: CDR1 KGHSH, CDR2 LQKENI. The CDR3 totals 15 residues. The trim removed 6 bases at V and 5 bases at J, leaving 9 bases unmatched.

The chain uses TRBV4-1 and TRBJ2-1; D unclear. This CDR3 region has 16 residues. Germline loops: CDR1 MGHRA, CDR2 YSYEKL. V dropped 4 bases and J dropped 7 bases, with 20 bases sitting between them. In DNA form, the CDR3 reads TGCGCCAGCAGCCGAGCCGGGTCCCATATGTGGAATGAGCAGTTCTTC. It specifies CASSRAGSHMWNEQFF.

The V and J genes are TRBV2 and TRBJ1-5; D unresolved. This CDR3 comprises 14 residues. CDR1 is SNHLY and CDR2 is FYNNEI in the germline V gene. Trimming left V 3 bases short and J 3 bases short, with 9 bases between. CDR3 DNA sequence: TGTGCCAGCAGTGATCGGGGTGACAATCAGCCCCAGCATTTT. This sequence encodes CASSDRGDNQPQHF. Full variable domain (outside the CDR3, taken from reference TRBV2 and TRBJ1-5): EPEVTQTPSHQVTQMGQEVILRCVPISNHLYFYWYRQILGQKVEFLVSFYNNEISEKSEIFDDQFSVERPDGSNFTLKIRSTKLEDSAMYFCASSDRGDNQPQHFGDGTRLSIL.

This clone appeared once. The rearrangement joins TRBV6-1 to TRBJ1-6; D uncertain. This CDR3 contains 16 residues. V was clipped by 0 bases and J by 5 bases, with 11 bases between them. Germline CDR1 MNHNS, CDR2 SASEGT. The CDR3 DNA reads as TGTGCCAGCAGTGAAGCGCTTCAGGTGCATAATTCACCCCTCCACTTT. Protein sequence: CASSEALQVHNSPLHF.

The chain combines TRBV5-6 with TRBJ2-7, with TRBD1 matching over 10 bases. CDR1 SGHDT and CDR2 YYEEEE come from the germline V gene. The CDR3 sequence is 13 residues long. J lost 7 bases, V lost 4 bases, and 5 bases had no gene match. Here the CDR3 reads CASSRDRGWEQYF. In nucleotides, the CDR3 is TGTGCCAGCAGCCGGGACAGGGGATGGGAGCAGTACTTC. Looking up the rest from reference TRBV5-6 and TRBJ2-7 gives the full variable domain: DAGVTQSPTHLIKTRGQQVTLRCSPKSGHDTVSWYQQALGQGPQFIFQYYEEEERQRGNFPDRFSGHQFPNYSSELNVNALLLGDSALYLCASSRDRGWEQYFGPGTRLTVT.

The V gene is TRBV11-3, the J gene TRBJ2-3; D remains unclear. From germline, CDR1 is SGHNT and CDR2 YENEEA. The CDR3 length is 15 residues. With 0 bases removed from V and 0 bases from J, the gap between germline ends came to 7 bases. CDR3 DNA sequence: TGTGCCAGCAGCTTAGATGGCACGAGCACAGATACGCAGTATTTT. Its translation is CASSLDGTSTDTQYF.

The chain employs TRBV5-8 and TRBJ1-1; 8 bases line up with TRBD1. Germline CDR1 and CDR2: SGHTS and YDEGEE. This CDR3 has 15 amino acids. V dropped 4 bases and J dropped 5; count of bases not matched to a gene: 10. This CDR3 is CASSLPDREGTEAFF. Written as DNA, the CDR3 is TGTGCCAGCAGCCTCCCGGACAGGGAGGGAACTGAAGCTTTCTTT.

V usage is TRBV5-3 and J usage is TRBJ1-2; the D gene is possibly TRBD1 (6 bases). TRBV5-3 is marked as an open reading frame, function uncertain. The germline V and J ends were trimmed by 1 base and 8 bases, with 27 bases remaining between them. The CDR3 length is 18 residues. CDR3 region: CARSLSRGERHPMFGYTF. CDR3 bases: TGTGCCAGAAGCTTGTCAAGGGGGGAACGCCACCCTATGTTCGGCTACACCTTC.

The chain joins TRBV7-2 to TRBJ2-1, with unresolved D. The V gene's germline CDR1 is SGHTA and CDR2 FQGNSA. The CDR3 sequence is 14 residues long. V gave up 4 bases and J gave up 4 bases, with 11 bases separating them. The CDR3 coding sequence is TGTGCCAGCAGCTCGACCTCAGCGTACAATGAGCAGTTCTTC. Its translation is CASSSTSAYNEQFF.

This chain links TRBV7-2 with TRBJ2-7; D call uncertain. V gave up 5 bases and J gave up 5 bases, with 7 bases separating them. Germline V gene data show CDR1 as SGHTA and CDR2 as FQGNSA. CDR3 length: 11 residues. The CDR3 sequence: CASSPRDEQYF. The CDR3 coding sequence is TGTGCCAGCAGCCCCCGGGACGAGCAGTACTTC.

J is TRBJ2-6 and V is TRBV5-4; D not resolved. Germline-derived CDR1 and CDR2 are SGHNT and YYREEE (reference sequence). The V and J ends lost 4 bases and 2 bases respectively, with 4 bases between them. This CDR3 spans 13 amino acids. The chain's CDR3 is CASSEAGANVLTF. CDR3 coding DNA: TGTGCCAGCAGCGAGGCTGGGGCCAACGTCCTGACTTTC.

Here the CDR3 DNA reads TGTGCCAGTAGTCGGGGGCGGTGGGAGACCCAGTACTTC. Its protein is CASSRGRWETQYF. The chain carries TRBV19 and TRBJ2-5; D may match TRBD1 or TRBD2 (6 bases each). The germline gives CDR1 LNHDA, CDR2 SQIVND (reference sequence). The CDR3 consists of 13 residues. V gave up 5 bases and J gave up 5 bases, with 12 bases separating them.

The chain joins TRBV7-2 to TRBJ2-7, with D possibly being TRBD2 (5 bases). Germline V lookup: CDR1 SGHTA, CDR2 FQGNSA. V lost 4 bases and J 4 bases, leaving 17 bases between the germline ends. This CDR3 contains 15 residues. The CDR3 here is CASSSPFGLPYEQYF. CDR3 DNA sequence: TGTGCCAGCAGCTCGCCTTTTGGACTCCCATACGAGCAGTACTTC.

The rearrangement links TRBV30 to TRBJ2-7; a possible D gene is TRBD2 (6 bases). This CDR3 region has 11 residues. V was trimmed by 5 bases and J by 6 bases, leaving 11 bases between them. Germline values: CDR1 GTSNPN, CDR2 SVGIG (reference sequence). CDR3 amino acids: CAWGGGAEQYF. CDR3 sequence (DNA): TGTGCCTGGGGGGGAGGAGCCGAGCAGTACTTC.

The V call is TRBV29-1, the J call TRBJ1-3; TRBD1 matches 7 bases. Germline CDR1 is SQVTM and CDR2 is ANQGSEA. J was trimmed by 0 bases and V by 6 bases; bases with no gene match: 8. The CDR3 is made up of 15 amino acids. DNA of the CDR3: TGCAGCGTACGTGGGACAGCGAGCTCTGGAAACACCATATATTTT. Its protein is CSVRGTASSGNTIYF.

The gene calls are TRBV2 and TRBJ1-1; the D gene is possibly TRBD1 (6 bases). V was cut by 4 bases and J by 1 base, with 10 bases left in between. Germline CDR1 and CDR2: SNHLY and FYNNEI. The CDR3 consists of 14 residues. The CDR3: CASSGPRGNTEAFF. The CDR3 bases are TGTGCCAGCAGTGGCCCCAGGGGGAACACTGAAGCTTTCTTT.

This clone was detected only a few times. The chain carries TRBV6-6 and TRBJ2-7; 12 bases are shared with TRBD2. The CDR3 runs to 15 residues. V dropped 6 bases and J dropped 2; count of bases not matched to a gene: 5. Germline V CDR1 and CDR2: MNHNY, SVGAGI (reference sequence). The CDR3 sequence is CASRETSGGAYEQYF. Written as DNA, the CDR3 is TGTGCCAGCAGGGAGACTAGCGGGGGAGCCTACGAGCAGTACTTC.

This sequence joins TRBV2 and TRBJ2-2, with D perhaps TRBD2 (5 bases). The CDR3 is 14 residues long. The germline V gene has CDR1 SNHLY and CDR2 FYNNEI. V lost 3 bases to trimming and J lost 4 bases, with 9 bases between them. The CDR3 nucleotides are TGTGCCAGCAGTGACCTGGCGGGCACCGGGGAGCTGTTTTTT. Translation: CASSDLAGTGELFF.

The chain uses TRBV2 and TRBJ1-1; unclear D gene. CDR3 length: 14 residues. V lost 6 bases, J lost 1 base, and 12 bases lay in between. CDR1 SNHLY and CDR2 FYNNEI come from the germline V gene. The CDR3 here is CASRQDGENTEAFF. CDR3 DNA sequence: TGTGCCAGCAGGCAGGACGGGGAGAACACTGAAGCTTTCTTT.

Written as DNA, the CDR3 is TGTGCCAGCAGTTATGGGACTCCATTCACCGGGGAGCTGTTTTTT. Encoded protein: CASSYGTPFTGELFF. This rearrangement joins TRBV6-6 to TRBJ2-2; possibly TRBD2 for D (6 bases). Looked up from germline, CDR1 is MNHNY and CDR2 is SVGAGI (reference sequence). V was shortened by 3 bases and J by 4 bases, with 12 bases between the two germline ends. The CDR3 has 15 residues.

DNA of the CDR3: TGTGCCAGCAGCGTAGCGGGGGGGATCGGGGAGCTGTTTTTT. Its protein is CASSVAGGIGELFF. The V and J genes are TRBV4-2 and TRBJ2-2, with 11 positions matching TRBD2. The junction had 3 bases not matched to a gene; V was cut back by 5 bases and J by 7 bases. The V gene's germline CDR1 is LGHNA and CDR2 YNFKEQ. The CDR3 runs 14 residues.

This clone was detected only once. CDR3 sequence reads: CASSTTGRPEAFF. CDR3 DNA sequence: TGTGCCAGCAGTACCACAGGGCGTCCTGAAGCTTTCTTT. V usage is TRBV6-5 and J usage is TRBJ1-1, with D possibly TRBD1 on 6 matching bases. This CDR3 is built from 13 residues. Germline loops: CDR1 MNHEY, CDR2 SVGAGI. V lost 5 bases to trimming and J lost 6 bases, with 13 bases between them.

This rearrangement joins TRBV6-1 to TRBJ1-1, with D uncertain. The CDR3 has 13 amino acids. Germline CDR1 and CDR2: MNHNS and SASEGT. The V gene lost 6 bases and the J gene lost 6 bases, with 14 bases spanning the gap. The CDR3 loop reads CASSSLDAPEAFF. The DNA of the CDR3 is TGTGCCAGCAGCTCCTTAGACGCCCCTGAAGCTTTCTTT.

This clone was recorded once. This chain connects TRBV29-1 to TRBJ1-2, with TRBD1 identical over 9 bases. This CDR3 has 13 amino acids. Germline V CDR1 and CDR2: SQVTM, ANQGSEA. V was clipped by 5 bases and J by 4 bases; unmatched bases: 5. The CDR3 loop reads CSVPTGGPYGYTF. For the CDR3, the DNA is TGCAGCGTTCCTACAGGGGGCCCCTATGGCTACACCTTC.

V usage is TRBV14 and J usage is TRBJ1-1; no definite D call. Germline CDR1 reads SGHDN; CDR2 reads FVKESK. The CDR3 spans 13 residues. V was pared by 4 bases and J by 0 bases, with 6 bases between. The CDR3 nucleotides read TGTGCCAGCAGCCGAAATTTGAACACTGAAGCTTTCTTT. Translation gives CASSRNLNTEAFF.